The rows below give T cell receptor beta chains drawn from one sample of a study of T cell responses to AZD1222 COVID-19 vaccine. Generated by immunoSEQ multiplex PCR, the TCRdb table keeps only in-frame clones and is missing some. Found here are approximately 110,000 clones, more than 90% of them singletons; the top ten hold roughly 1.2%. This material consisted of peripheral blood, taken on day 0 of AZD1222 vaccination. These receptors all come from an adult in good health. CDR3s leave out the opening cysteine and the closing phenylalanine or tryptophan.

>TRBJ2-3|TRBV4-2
ASSQILGTDTQY
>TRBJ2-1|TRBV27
ASSSPARTSYNEQF
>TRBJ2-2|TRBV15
ATSRDGVTGELF
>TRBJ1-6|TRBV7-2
ASSSSQGGNSPLH
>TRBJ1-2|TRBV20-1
RTKGEGYT
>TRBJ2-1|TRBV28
ASSLLTSGGYNEQF
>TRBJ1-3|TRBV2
ASSEEVTGGAEY
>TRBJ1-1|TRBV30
AWSVGGGAEAF
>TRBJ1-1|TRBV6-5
ASSYWGMNTEAF
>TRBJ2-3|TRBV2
ASSRQGGTDTQY
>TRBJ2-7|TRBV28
ATTRQYEQY
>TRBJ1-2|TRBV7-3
ASSTGTGQGYT
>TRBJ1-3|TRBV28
ASSLFGTGAGNTIY
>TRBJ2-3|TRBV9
ASSVVGTGISSTDTQY
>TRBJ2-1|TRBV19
ATDRDRPGEQF
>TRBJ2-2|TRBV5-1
ASSLVAGELF
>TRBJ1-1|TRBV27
ASSSTGRGNTEAF
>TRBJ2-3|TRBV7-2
ASSHTSGGIY
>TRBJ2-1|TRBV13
ASSLPLAGDYNEQF
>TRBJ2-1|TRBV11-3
ASSRDYYNEQF
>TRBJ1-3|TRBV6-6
ASRLGGGSGNTIY
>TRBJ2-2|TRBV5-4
ASTLGGSGFTGELF
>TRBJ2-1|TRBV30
ALDNSYNEQF
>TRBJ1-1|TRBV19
ASSGEGSSTEAF
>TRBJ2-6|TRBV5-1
ASSLVLGPSTSGANVLT
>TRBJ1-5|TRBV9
ASSLRGQFNQPQH
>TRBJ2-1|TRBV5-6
ASSLGGPRTPYNEQF
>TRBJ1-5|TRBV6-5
ASSRDRNQPQH
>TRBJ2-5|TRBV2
ASRLAGGETQY
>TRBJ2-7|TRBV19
ASSMGTGPAYEQY
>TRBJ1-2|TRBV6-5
ASKGHHGYT
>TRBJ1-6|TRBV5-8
ASGHRGWGNSPLH
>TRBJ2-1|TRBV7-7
ASSSRDSAIQF
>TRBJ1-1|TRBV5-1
ASSSQRVNTEAF
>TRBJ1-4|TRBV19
ASSPRTGGDEKLF
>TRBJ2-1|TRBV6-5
ASRRDRGYNEQF